Included here is one TCR beta chain sequence, with context. The sample comes from a study of preoperative IRX-2 immunotherapy in early breast cancer. As to treatment: preoperative locoregional IRX-2 cytokine immunotherapy. Patients received preoperative, locoregional IRX-2 cytokine immunotherapy in a phase Ib study. V shed 4 bases and J shed 2 bases, with 17 bases lying between them. CDR1 and CDR2 (germline): SGHTA, FQGNSA. The CDR3 consists of 16 residues. Profiling relied on immunoSEQ multiplex PCR, and the TCRdb table lists in-frame clones only, not all of them. Here the sample spans roughly 57,000 clones, approximately 95% being singletons.

This sample was taken from a patient treated with IRX-2 immunotherapy. The chain uses TRBV7-2 and TRBJ2-5; tentative D call: TRBD2 (6 bases). The sequence was obtained from a human donor with breast cancer. CDR3 sequence: CASSYGGWRIQETQYF. In DNA, the CDR3 is TGTGCCAGCAGCTACGGGGGATGGCGGATACAAGAGACCCAGTACTTC.